The 30 T cell receptor beta chains given below trace back to one sample, sequenced in a study of blood T cell repertoires in COVID-19. The repertoire was sequenced with immunoSEQ multiplex PCR; TCRdb's copy has only in-frame clones and lacks some. The table has 100,000 to 150,000 clones, 81% seen once. What was sequenced was peripheral blood. Source of these receptors: a man aged 30-40 years with COVID-19, enrolled during active disease.

The V and J genes are TRBV10-3 and TRBJ1-5; 8 bases agree with TRBD1. The CDR3 totals 14 residues. The J segment lost 7 bases and the V segment lost 4 bases, leaving 6 bases of the junction unmatched. The germline V gene has CDR1 ENHRY and CDR2 SYGVKD. Here the CDR3 reads CAISVGQEAQPQHF. The CDR3 DNA reads as TGTGCCATCAGTGTGGGACAGGAGGCCCAGCCCCAGCATTTT.

The chain employs TRBV29-1 and TRBJ2-7, with a tentative D call TRBD2 (5 bases). The V gene's germline CDR1 is SQVTM and CDR2 ANQGSEA. CDR3 size: 14 residues. V was clipped by 3 bases and J by 3 bases, with 15 bases between them. The CDR3 protein is CSVEGPAGRYEQYF. As DNA, the CDR3 is TGCAGCGTTGAGGGCCCCGCGGGCCGCTACGAGCAGTACTTC.

V usage is TRBV9 and J usage is TRBJ2-7; 13 positions agree with TRBD2. CDR3 size: 15 residues. The V gene end was trimmed by 3 bases and the J gene end by 4 bases; junction bases not matched to a gene: 4. Germline CDR1 is SGDLS and CDR2 is YYNGEE. In DNA, the CDR3 is TGTGCCAGCAGCGCCGGGACTAGCGGGGTGTACGAGCAGTACTTC. Amino acids: CASSAGTSGVYEQYF.

V gene TRBV7-3 combines with J gene TRBJ1-2, with 8 bases identical to TRBD1. Germline CDR1 and CDR2: SGHTA and FQGTGA. V trimming: 2 bases; J trimming: 6 bases; junction bases outside the gene matches: 5. The CDR3 spans 14 residues. The chain's CDR3 is CASSLAQGADGYTF. In DNA form, the CDR3 reads TGTGCCAGCAGCTTAGCCCAGGGGGCTGATGGCTACACCTTC.

The chain joins TRBV11-3 to TRBJ2-4, with a possible D match to TRBD1 (5 bases). This CDR3 is 17 amino acids long. The V gene's germline CDR1 is SGHNT and CDR2 YENEEA. Deletions cut 5 bases from V and 0 bases from J, with 17 bases between. The CDR3 DNA reads as TGTGCCAGCAGCCCAGGGCGAAGAGATTTAGCCAAAAACATTCAGTACTTC. This sequence encodes CASSPGRRDLAKNIQYF.

The rearrangement uses TRBV5-4 and TRBJ1-2; perhaps TRBD1 as D (5 bases). V was cut by 6 bases and J by 4 bases, with 19 bases left in between. CDR3 length equals 15 residues. Germline CDR1 is SGHNT and CDR2 is YYREEE (reference sequence). The CDR3 spells CASTPRGGMSYGYTF. In nucleotides, the CDR3 is TGTGCCAGCACCCCGAGGGGAGGGATGAGCTATGGCTACACCTTC. The full variable domain, with the rest looked up from reference TRBV5-4 and TRBJ1-2, is ETGVTQSPTHLIKTRGQQVTLRCSSQSGHNTVSWYQQALGQGPQFIFQYYREEENGRGNFPPRFSGLQFPNYSSELNVNALELDDSALYLCASTPRGGMSYGYTFGSGTRLTVV.

The chain joins TRBV18 to TRBJ2-5; 12 bases are a match to TRBD1. Per the germline V gene, CDR1 is KGHSH and CDR2 is LQKENI. The CDR3 spans 15 residues. Trimming at V came to 6 bases and at J to 5 bases, leaving 7 bases not matched to a gene. The CDR3 spells CASSLGQGAEETQYF. Here the CDR3 DNA reads TGTGCCAGCTCTCTGGGACAGGGGGCGGAGGAGACCCAGTACTTC.

This clone appeared a few times. This rearrangement joins TRBV6-5 to TRBJ2-7; 11 bases agree with TRBD2. The ends lost 6 bases at V and 2 bases at J; junction bases unmatched: 6. This CDR3 spans 15 amino acids. CDR1 is MNHEY and CDR2 is SVGAGI in the germline V gene. DNA for the CDR3: TGTGCCAGCAGGACTTCTAGCGGGAGGACCTACGAGCAGTACTTC. Protein: CASRTSSGRTYEQYF.

The chain has TRBV15 and TRBJ2-3; possibly TRBD2 for D (6 bases). The CDR3 runs 15 residues. CDR1 is LNHNV and CDR2 is YYDKDF in the germline V gene (reference sequence). Trimming removed 0 bases from V and 0 bases from J, with 7 bases in between. Here the CDR3 reads CATSRERGSTDTQYF. The DNA for the CDR3 is TGTGCCACCAGCAGAGAACGGGGGAGCACAGATACGCAGTATTTT.

The genes are TRBV7-9 and TRBJ1-1; 7 nucleotides align to TRBD1. The J segment lost 1 base and the V segment lost 5 bases, leaving 10 bases of the junction unmatched. CDR3 length: 16 amino acids. Germline V gene lookup returns CDR1 SEHNR and CDR2 FQNEAQ (reference sequence). DNA for the CDR3: TGTGCCAGCAGCACGTACAGGGGTAGGGGGAACACTGAAGCTTTCTTT. Its translation: CASSTYRGRGNTEAFF.

The CDR3, as DNA: TGTGCCAGTAGTATCACCAGTAATAGCAATCAGCCCCAGCATTTT. It yields the protein CASSITSNSNQPQHF. J is TRBJ1-5 and V is TRBV19; D is unresolved. Between the trimmed V and J ends, which lost 3 bases and 0 bases, there was a span of 9 bases. Germline loops: CDR1 LNHDA, CDR2 SQIVND (reference sequence). The CDR3 extends over 15 amino acids.

This chain connects TRBV9 to TRBJ1-4; D is perhaps TRBD1 (6 bases). The CDR3 is made up of 16 amino acids. The V gene's germline CDR1 is SGDLS and CDR2 YYNGEE. The V and J ends lost 4 bases and 2 bases respectively, with 15 bases between them. For the CDR3, the DNA is TGTGCCAGCAGCCCCCGAACAGGGCTTACTAATGAAAAACTGTTTTTT. Protein product: CASSPRTGLTNEKLFF.

This clone has more than one count but fewer than ten. The chain employs TRBV4-1 and TRBJ2-7; 12 nucleotides agree with TRBD2. This CDR3 is built from 17 residues. V was clipped by 4 bases and J by 5 bases; unmatched bases: 12. Germline-derived CDR1 and CDR2 are MGHRA and YSYEKL. The CDR3 spells CASSPEGLAGGPNEQYF. CDR3 nucleotide sequence: TGCGCCAGCAGCCCCGAAGGGCTAGCGGGAGGGCCCAACGAGCAGTACTTC.

The chain recombines TRBV6-5 with TRBJ1-5, with D maybe TRBD1 (5 bases). CDR3 length: 16 amino acids. Per the germline V gene, CDR1 is MNHEY and CDR2 is SVGAGI. The V and J ends lost 0 bases and 0 bases respectively, with 9 bases between them. The chain's CDR3 is CASSYSGGYSNQPQHF. CDR3 nucleotide sequence: TGTGCCAGCAGTTACTCGGGGGGATATAGCAATCAGCCCCAGCATTTT.

This chain connects TRBV7-2 to TRBJ2-2; 8 nucleotides align to TRBD2. The CDR3 is 13 amino acids. Germline-derived CDR1 and CDR2 are SGHTA and FQGNSA. The V segment lost 5 bases and the J segment 12 bases; nucleotides outside the gene matches: 8. CDR3 in DNA: TGTGCCAGCAGCCGGGGGGGGTCGGCTAAGCTGTTTTTT. It specifies CASSRGGSAKLFF.

This chain connects TRBV6-5 to TRBJ1-2; 7 bases fit TRBD1. V shed 6 bases and J 4 bases; nucleotides not matched to a gene: 5. This CDR3 spans 13 amino acids. Germline CDR1 and CDR2: MNHEY and SVGAGI. In nucleotides, the CDR3 is TGTGCCAGCAGCCGGGACAGCCGCTATGGCTACACCTTC. Protein: CASSRDSRYGYTF.

In the case of this clone: One junction end does not reproduce the germline sequence, and a read error may be involved. This chain joins TRBV2 and TRBJ1-2; 9 bases line up with TRBD1. CDR1 and CDR2 from the germline V gene are SNHLY and FYNNEI. The CDR3 consists of 16 residues. The CDR3 here is CASREVGQGLSYGYTF. The CDR3 DNA reads as TGTGCCAGCAGAGAAGTGGGACAGGGATTGAGCTATGGCTACACCTTC.

This clone is a singleton in its sample. The rearrangement joins TRBV6-5 to TRBJ2-7, with a tentative D call TRBD1 (5 bases). Trimming pared 2 bases from V and 4 bases from J, leaving 6 bases between. This CDR3 region has 12 residues. Germline loops: CDR1 MNHEY, CDR2 SVGAGI. The CDR3 coding sequence is TGTGCCAGCAGTTACAGGGGTTACGAGCAGTACTTC. Amino acid sequence: CASSYRGYEQYF.

The chain combines TRBV6-5 with TRBJ2-1; a possible D gene is TRBD1 (6 bases). Germline V lookup: CDR1 MNHEY, CDR2 SVGAGI. This CDR3 region has 15 residues. V was pared by 1 base and J by 1 base, with 8 bases between. In nucleotides, the CDR3 is TGTGCCAGCAGTTACTGGCAGGGGTCCTACAATGAGCAGTTCTTC. Its protein product is CASSYWQGSYNEQFF.

This clone is categorized as medium-sized. This chain links TRBV5-4 with TRBJ1-3; TRBD1 matches 11 bases. J lost 6 bases, V lost 7 bases, and 6 bases had no gene match. Germline loops: CDR1 SGHNT, CDR2 YYREEE (reference sequence). The CDR3 runs 14 residues. This CDR3 is CASFGQGAENTIYF. In nucleotides, the CDR3 is TGTGCCAGCTTCGGACAGGGGGCAGAAAACACCATATATTTT.

V is TRBV19 and J is TRBJ1-4, with a possible D match to TRBD1 (5 bases). The ends were cut back, 4 bases at V and 4 bases at J, with 7 bases in the middle. This CDR3 region has 13 residues. CDR1 LNHDA and CDR2 SQIVND come from the germline V gene (reference sequence). The CDR3 region is CASSTGYNEKLFF. The CDR3 coding sequence is TGTGCCAGTAGTACAGGGTATAATGAAAAACTGTTTTTT.

This clone appeared a few times. V is TRBV12-3 or TRBV12-4 and J is TRBJ1-2; D not certain. Trimming stripped 2 bases from V and 8 bases from J, with 9 bases between. The CDR3 is made up of 12 amino acids. CDR3 loop: CASSLRERGYTF. CDR3 nucleotides: TGTGCCAGCAGTTTAAGGGAGAGAGGCTACACCTTC.

The chain carries TRBV28 and TRBJ1-6; 10 bases line up with TRBD1. This CDR3 is 16 amino acids long. Germline values: CDR1 MDHEN, CDR2 SYDVKM. Losses at the gene ends were 3 bases for V and 9 bases for J; bases not matched to a gene: 8. CDR3 DNA: TGTGCCAGCAGTTTGAACGTGGGACAGGGGTTTTCACCCCTCCACTTT. Translating gives CASSLNVGQGFSPLHF.

The chain recombines TRBV2 with TRBJ1-2; no clear D. The V gene's germline CDR1 is SNHLY and CDR2 FYNNEI. V lost 4 bases and J 4 bases, leaving 16 bases between the germline ends. The CDR3 consists of 15 residues. Here the CDR3 DNA reads TGTGCCAGCAGTGTAGTTCCCGTATCAAGCTATGGCTACACCTTC. This encodes CASSVVPVSSYGYTF.

V is TRBV5-1 and J is TRBJ1-1; D ambiguous. The CDR3 consists of 15 residues. The V and J ends lost 0 bases and 8 bases respectively, with 17 bases between them. CDR1 SGHRS and CDR2 YFSETQ come from the germline V gene. The CDR3 nucleotides are TGCGCCAGCAGCTTGGGTGAGGTCGGAATCGGGGAAGCTTTCTTT. Its translation is CASSLGEVGIGEAFF. Full variable domain (outside the CDR3, taken from reference TRBV5-1 and TRBJ1-1): KAGVTQTPRYLIKTRGQQVTLSCSPISGHRSVSWYQQTPGQGLQFLFEYFSETQRNKGNFPGRFSGRQFSNSRSEMNVSTLELGDSALYLCASSLGEVGIGEAFFGQGTRLTVV.

This chain joins TRBV7-3 and TRBJ2-6, with 7 positions matching TRBD1. Unmatched junction bases numbered 14, after V lost 5 bases and J lost 4 bases. Per the germline V gene, CDR1 is SGHTA and CDR2 is FQGTGA. The CDR3 spans 18 residues. In DNA, the CDR3 is TGTGCCAGCAGCCCCCGACAGGGAGACTACGGGGGGGCCAACGTCCTGACTTTC. Amino acids: CASSPRQGDYGGANVLTF.

The rearrangement uses TRBV4-1 and TRBJ2-7, with D possibly being TRBD2 (6 bases). This CDR3 spans 15 amino acids. V was trimmed by 4 bases and J by 4 bases, leaving 17 bases between them. Germline CDR1 and CDR2: MGHRA and YSYEKL. The DNA of the CDR3 is TGCGCCAGCAGCCCTGGAGGAGGGCGGCGATACGAGCAGTACTTC. It translates to CASSPGGGRRYEQYF.

The chain links TRBV11-3 to TRBJ1-3, with 7 bases identical to TRBD1. From germline, CDR1 is SGHNT and CDR2 YENEEA. The V segment lost 5 bases and the J segment 2 bases; nucleotides outside the gene matches: 9. CDR3 size: 16 residues. This CDR3 reads CASSPPQGYTGNTIYF. Written as DNA, the CDR3 is TGTGCCAGCAGCCCACCACAGGGGTATACTGGAAACACCATATATTTT.

CDR3 protein: CAWSEPSTALQPQHF. CDR3 sequence (DNA): TGTGCCTGGAGTGAACCATCGACAGCCCTACAGCCCCAGCATTTT. The chain is built from TRBV30 and TRBJ1-5; possibly TRBD1 for D (5 bases). CDR3 size: 15 residues. Germline CDR1 and CDR2: GTSNPN and SVGIG (reference sequence). Trimming shortened V by 1 base and J by 7 bases, and 17 bases separated the two germline ends. The variable domain in full, with the rest retrieved from reference TRBV30 and TRBJ1-5, is SQTIHQWPATLVQPVGSPLSLECTVEGTSNPNLYWYRQAAGRGLQLLFYSVGIGQISSEVPQNLSASRPQDRQFILSSKKLLLSDSGFYLCAWSEPSTALQPQHFGDGTRLSIL.

This clone was observed once. J is TRBJ1-1 and V is TRBV11-2, with D maybe TRBD1 (6 bases). Germline V gene lookup returns CDR1 SGHAT and CDR2 FQNNGV. Trimming cost V 0 bases and J 1 base, with 12 bases left between them. The CDR3 length is 16 residues. The CDR3: CASSLEGGRGNTEAFF. DNA for the CDR3: TGTGCCAGCAGCTTAGAGGGGGGGCGCGGGAACACTGAAGCTTTCTTT.